The 32 T cell receptor beta chains presented below share a single source sample, sequenced in a study of shared clonotypes between healthy human individuals. Generated by immunoSEQ multiplex PCR, the TCRdb table keeps only in-frame clones and is missing some. Of over 850,000 clones in the sample, approximately 80% are singletons; the top ten hold 0.55% to 0.7%. Sequencing was done on a sample of memory CD4+ T cells from PBMCs. Subset indicated: CD45RA-negative fraction. The receptors come from a young man in good health. Some clones in this sample may be carry-over from other donors' samples.

The chain joins TRBV9 to TRBJ2-1, with 10 bases aligning to TRBD2. This CDR3 comprises 17 residues. Per germline, CDR1 SGDLS and CDR2 YYNGEE. The V gene end was trimmed by 4 bases and the J gene end by 0 bases; junction bases not matched to a gene: 7. The CDR3 loop is CASSKPSGSSSYNEQFF. For the CDR3, the DNA is TGTGCCAGCAGCAAACCTAGCGGGAGCAGCTCCTACAATGAGCAGTTCTTC.

This chain uses TRBV11-2 with TRBJ1-1; D is undetermined. V was cut by 7 bases and J by 4 bases, with 16 bases left in between. The germline gives CDR1 SGHAT, CDR2 FQNNGV. This CDR3 comprises 14 residues. The CDR3 region has the DNA TGTGCCAGCAATGGTGGCCTCGGGTTCACTGAAGCTTTCTTT. This codes for CASNGGLGFTEAFF.

The chain employs TRBV9 and TRBJ2-3; D may be TRBD1 (5 bases). Germline loops: CDR1 SGDLS, CDR2 YYNGEE. The V and J ends lost 4 bases and 8 bases respectively, with 17 bases between them. CDR3 length: 14 amino acids. CDR3 in DNA: TGTGCCAGCAGCCTCGAATTAGGGGAAGGTACGCAGTATTTT. The encoded protein is CASSLELGEGTQYF.

The CDR3 DNA sequence: TGTGCCAGTAGTATCCCCGGTTTACATGGCTACACCTTC. Residues: CASSIPGLHGYTF. The rearrangement links TRBV19 to TRBJ1-2, with unresolved D. There are 13 residues in the CDR3. Trimming took 3 bases from V and 6 from J, leaving 11 bases between them. Germline values: CDR1 LNHDA, CDR2 SQIVND (reference sequence).

The chain uses TRBV7-2 and TRBJ1-2, with a tentative D call TRBD1 (6 bases). V shed 4 bases and J shed 7 bases, with 16 bases lying between them. CDR3 length: 14 residues. Germline CDR1 reads SGHTA; CDR2 reads FQGNSA. The CDR3 nucleotides are TGTGCCAGCAGCTCCCTACAGGGTGTTCGTGGCTACACCTTC. Translating it yields CASSSLQGVRGYTF.

The CDR3 DNA reads as TGTGCCAGCAGCGCCCATAGGACCTCTGGAAACACCATATATTTT. It is translated as CASSAHRTSGNTIYF. This chain joins TRBV6-1 and TRBJ1-3; D ambiguous. Trimming pared 6 bases from V and 0 bases from J, leaving 12 bases between. The CDR3 contains 15 residues. CDR1 and CDR2 (germline): MNHNS, SASEGT.

The chain combines TRBV30 with TRBJ2-1; a weak D match, TRBD1 (6 bases). V lost 2 bases and J lost 8, with 10 bases in between. Germline loops: CDR1 GTSNPN, CDR2 SVGIG (reference sequence). This CDR3 has 12 amino acids. CDR3 sequence reads: CAWSPHRDEQFF. The CDR3 region has the DNA TGTGCCTGGAGTCCCCACAGGGATGAGCAGTTCTTC.

In regard to this clone: Distinct nucleotide sequences in the sample also encode this CDR3. This chain connects TRBV5-1 to TRBJ2-3; TRBD1 matches 7 bases. Trimming removed 3 bases from V and 3 bases from J; junction bases left unmatched: 4. The length of the CDR3 is 14 residues. Germline values: CDR1 SGHRS, CDR2 YFSETQ. CDR3 residues: CASSSTGLTDTQYF. For the CDR3, the DNA is TGCGCCAGCAGCTCGACAGGGTTAACAGATACGCAGTATTTT.

The V gene is TRBV28, the J gene TRBJ2-7; TRBD2 agrees at 7 bases. This CDR3 is 14 amino acids long. Germline trimming cut 4 bases from V and 3 bases from J; bases unmatched to any gene: 6. Germline V gene sequence: CDR1 MDHEN, CDR2 SYDVKM. CDR3 in DNA: TGTGCCAGCAGTTCGGGAGGTTCGGGCTACGAGCAGTACTTC. Residues: CASSSGGSGYEQYF.

The chain recombines TRBV14 with TRBJ2-7; 7 bases line up with TRBD2. J gave up 13 bases and V 3 bases, and 12 bases lay outside the gene matches. The CDR3 is 13 amino acids. CDR1 and CDR2 (germline): SGHDN, FVKESK. The CDR3 region is CASSHPGTTPSYF. CDR3 sequence (DNA): TGTGCCAGCAGCCATCCCGGGACTACTCCTTCCTACTTC. Full variable domain (remainder filled in from reference TRBV14 and TRBJ2-7): EAGVTQFPSHSVIEKGQTVTLRCDPISGHDNLYWYRRVMGKEIKFLLHFVKESKQDESGMPNNRFLAERTGGTYSTLKVQPAELEDSGVYFCASSHPGTTPSYFGPGTRLTVT.

This clone was observed a few times. The V and J genes are TRBV5-4 and TRBJ1-1; D remains unclear. Trimming took 1 base from V and 5 from J, leaving 12 bases between them. CDR1 is SGHNT, CDR2 YYREEE, per germline (reference sequence). The CDR3 has 14 amino acids. The CDR3 region has the DNA TGTGCCAGCAGCTTGAACAGCCAAGGGACTGAAGCTTTCTTT. This sequence encodes CASSLNSQGTEAFF.

This clone was observed a single time. The chain recombines TRBV7-2 with TRBJ1-4, with a weak D call TRBD1 (5 bases). Germline V CDR1 and CDR2: SGHTA, FQGNSA. The germline V and J ends were trimmed by 1 base and 7 bases, with 7 bases remaining between them. The CDR3 is made up of 13 amino acids. The CDR3 nucleotides read TGTGCCAGCAGCTTAGGGGGGTCTGAAAAACTGTTTTTT. Its protein product is CASSLGGSEKLFF. Full variable domain (remainder filled in from reference TRBV7-2 and TRBJ1-4): GAGVSQSPSNKVTEKGKDVELRCDPISGHTALYWYRQSLGQGLEFLIYFQGNSAPDKSGLPSDRFSAERTGGSVSTLTIQRTQQEDSAVYLCASSLGGSEKLFFGSGTQLSVL.

The chain couples TRBV5-1 to TRBJ1-5; 7 nucleotides agree with TRBD1. There are 15 residues in the CDR3. Unmatched junction bases numbered 8, after V lost 4 bases and J lost 4 bases. Germline assignment: CDR1 SGHRS and CDR2 YFSETQ. The CDR3 reads CASSLGGQRNQPQHF. The DNA for the CDR3 is TGCGCCAGCAGCCTCGGGGGACAGAGGAATCAGCCCCAGCATTTT.

In this sample, this clone turned up a few times. The CDR3 DNA reads TGCAGTGCTACGGACCGTTCCCCGCCAACCTTC. This encodes CSATDRSPPTF. The chain combines TRBV20-1 with TRBJ1-2; the D is unclear. Germline loops: CDR1 DFQATT, CDR2 SNEGSKA (reference sequence). V lost 4 bases, J lost 14 bases, and 17 bases lay in between. There are 11 residues in the CDR3.

J is TRBJ1-3 and V is TRBV7-9; D not resolved. The V end was cut by 5 bases, the J end by 4 bases, with 21 bases between. CDR1 and CDR2 from the germline V gene are SEHNR and FQNEAQ (reference sequence). The CDR3 extends over 17 amino acids. CDR3 region: CASSASAGLGTGNTIYF. The CDR3 DNA sequence: TGTGCCAGCAGCGCCTCGGCAGGCCTTGGAACGGGAAACACCATATATTTT.

The CDR3 bases are TGCGCCAGCAGCTTGGGCCAGACACCTGACTCAACTAATGAAAAACTGTTTTTT. It yields the protein CASSLGQTPDSTNEKLFF. The chain joins TRBV5-1 to TRBJ1-4; D not certain. This CDR3 contains 18 residues. V dropped 0 bases and J dropped 0 bases, with 15 bases sitting between them. From germline, CDR1 is SGHRS and CDR2 YFSETQ.

CDR3 in amino acids: CASSLTSIDGQGGETQYF. CDR3 nucleotide sequence: TGCGCCAGCAGCTTGACGTCGATCGACGGCCAGGGGGGAGAGACCCAGTACTTC. V is TRBV5-1 and J is TRBJ2-5; perhaps TRBD1 as D (7 bases). The CDR3 is 18 residues long. The V gene's germline CDR1 is SGHRS and CDR2 YFSETQ. The V end lost 1 base, the J end lost 4 bases, and 23 bases lay between the germline ends. Full variable domain (missing parts from reference TRBV5-1 and TRBJ2-5): KAGVTQTPRYLIKTRGQQVTLSCSPISGHRSVSWYQQTPGQGLQFLFEYFSETQRNKGNFPGRFSGRQFSNSRSEMNVSTLELGDSALYLCASSLTSIDGQGGETQYFGPGTRLLVL.

The chain combines TRBV2 with TRBJ2-7; TRBD2 agrees at 13 bases. The CDR3 consists of 14 residues. V shed 6 bases, J shed 6 bases, and the junction held 5 bases outside the gene matches. Germline V gives CDR1 SNHLY, CDR2 FYNNEI. CDR3 loop: CASRPTSGRGEQYF. The CDR3 bases are TGTGCCAGCAGGCCCACTAGCGGGAGGGGCGAGCAGTACTTC.

This chain links TRBV5-1 with TRBJ2-3; D perhaps matches TRBD1 (5 bases). This CDR3 is built from 13 residues. Germline V gene sequence: CDR1 SGHRS, CDR2 YFSETQ. Between the trimmed V and J ends, which lost 3 bases and 4 bases, there was a span of 9 bases. The CDR3 region is CASSWGRADTQYF. The CDR3, as DNA: TGCGCCAGCAGCTGGGGCCGGGCAGATACGCAGTATTTT. The variable domain in full, completed from reference TRBV5-1 and TRBJ2-3, reads KAGVTQTPRYLIKTRGQQVTLSCSPISGHRSVSWYQQTPGQGLQFLFEYFSETQRNKGNFPGRFSGRQFSNSRSEMNVSTLELGDSALYLCASSWGRADTQYFGPGTRLTVL.

The J gene is TRBJ2-5, the V gene TRBV7-8; 8 bases are a match to TRBD1. This CDR3 has 15 amino acids. Germline V gene lookup returns CDR1 SGHVS and CDR2 FQNEAQ. Unmatched junction bases numbered 7, after V lost 5 bases and J lost 2 bases. The CDR3 loop reads CASSIGQGSQETQYF. The CDR3 DNA reads TGTGCCAGCAGCATTGGACAGGGTTCACAAGAGACCCAGTACTTC.

This clone came up once. V and J are TRBV4-2 and TRBJ1-2, with TRBD1 matching 8 bases. Trimming at V came to 0 bases and at J to 13 bases, leaving 10 bases not matched to a gene. CDR1 is LGHNA, CDR2 YNFKEQ, per germline. The CDR3 consists of 14 residues. CDR3 DNA: TGTGCCAGCAGCCAAGACGACAGGGGCTTGGGGCTCACCTTC. It codes for CASSQDDRGLGLTF.

The chain links TRBV6-1 to TRBJ2-7; D possibly corresponds to TRBD1 (6 bases). This CDR3 comprises 14 residues. Germline loops: CDR1 MNHNS, CDR2 SASEGT. Deletions cut 4 bases from V and 2 bases from J, with 12 bases between. In DNA form, the CDR3 reads TGTGCCAGCAGTGTTCCGGGACACCCCTACGAGCAGTACTTC. Translation: CASSVPGHPYEQYF.

The J gene is TRBJ2-2, the V gene TRBV5-1; 10 bases map to TRBD2. This CDR3 comprises 18 residues. Germline V gene sequence: CDR1 SGHRS, CDR2 YFSETQ. V lost 7 bases to trimming and J lost 0 bases; unmatched junction nucleotides: 12. The CDR3 DNA sequence: TGCGCCAGCGGTAGGGCTAGCGGGAGAGACGCGAACACCGGGGAGCTGTTTTTT. This translates into CASGRASGRDANTGELFF.

This chain links TRBV7-9 with TRBJ2-5; perhaps TRBD1 as D (5 bases). The V and J ends lost 5 bases and 7 bases respectively, with 17 bases between them. Germline V lookup: CDR1 SEHNR, CDR2 FQNEAQ (reference sequence). The CDR3 has 14 residues. In DNA, the CDR3 is TGTGCCAGCAGCCCCAGGGCGGCCCCGGGGACCCAGTACTTC. Protein sequence: CASSPRAAPGTQYF.

The chain is built from TRBV28 and TRBJ2-7; no firm D call. This CDR3 spans 12 amino acids. V lost 6 bases and J 7 bases, leaving 13 bases between the germline ends. CDR1 MDHEN and CDR2 SYDVKM come from the germline V gene. The CDR3 coding sequence is TGTGCCAGCAGATTAGATGTCAGGGAGCAGTACTTC. Protein sequence: CASRLDVREQYF.

This clone was detected once. V is TRBV2 and J is TRBJ1-2, with D perhaps matching TRBD1 (5 bases). Trimming cost V 7 bases and J 4 bases, with 7 bases left between them. Germline V gives CDR1 SNHLY, CDR2 FYNNEI. The CDR3 is 11 amino acids. CDR3 nucleotide sequence: TGTGCCAGCACCGACAGCTATGGCTACACCTTC. Its protein is CASTDSYGYTF.

The table lists this clone with a few counts. This chain links TRBV6-1 with TRBJ1-4; D not certain. The CDR3 has 14 amino acids. V was trimmed by 1 base and J by 5 bases, leaving 8 bases between them. Germline V gene lookup returns CDR1 MNHNS and CDR2 SASEGT. CDR3 DNA: TGTGCCAGCAGTGAAGTTTTTGTGAATGAAAAACTGTTTTTT. Its translation is CASSEVFVNEKLFF.

With regard to this clone: Compared with germline, one end of the junction differs, possibly owing to a read error. The genes are TRBV29-1 and TRBJ1-1, with D maybe TRBD1 (6 bases). This CDR3 comprises 13 residues. In germline, CDR1 is SQVTM, CDR2 ANQGSEA. CDR3 sequence reads: CSVERDGGTEALF. The CDR3 DNA reads as TGCAGCGTTGAAAGGGATGGGGGCACTGAAGCTCTCTTT.

This clone was found a few times. The chain recombines TRBV30 with TRBJ2-1; tentatively, D is TRBD2 (5 bases). The CDR3 consists of 18 residues. Germline V lookup: CDR1 GTSNPN, CDR2 SVGIG (reference sequence). V was pared by 0 bases and J by 2 bases, with 20 bases between. The CDR3 sequence is CAWSVSRVLGRAYNEQFF. CDR3 DNA sequence: TGTGCCTGGAGTGTATCTCGAGTTCTCGGGCGGGCCTACAATGAGCAGTTCTTC.

The V and J genes are TRBV18 and TRBJ2-2, with a tentative D call TRBD1 (6 bases). V dropped 2 bases and J dropped 5 bases, with 12 bases sitting between them. Germline CDR1 KGHSH, CDR2 LQKENI. The CDR3 consists of 15 residues. The CDR3 DNA reads TGTGCCAGCTCACCAACGGACAGCCCGACCGGGGAGCTGTTTTTT. It translates to CASSPTDSPTGELFF.

This clone has a single count. The chain is built from TRBV4-1 and TRBJ1-2; no clear D. Trimming cost V 0 bases and J 8 bases, with 16 bases left between them. Germline assignment: CDR1 MGHRA and CDR2 YSYEKL. CDR3 length equals 15 residues. CDR3 sequence reads: CASSQESWLNRGYTF. Here the CDR3 DNA reads TGCGCCAGCAGCCAAGAATCGTGGCTCAACCGGGGCTACACCTTC.

The rearrangement joins TRBV11-2 to TRBJ2-4; D unclear. The CDR3 spans 13 residues. Germline CDR1 reads SGHAT; CDR2 reads FQNNGV. The ends were cut back, 4 bases at V and 5 bases at J, with 9 bases in the middle. The chain's CDR3 is CASSSTRQNIQYF. The CDR3 coding sequence is TGTGCCAGCAGCTCGACAAGACAAAACATTCAGTACTTC. The full variable domain, its missing parts supplied by reference TRBV11-2 and TRBJ2-4, is EAGVAQSPRYKIIEKRQSVAFWCNPISGHATLYWYQQILGQGPKLLIQFQNNGVVDDSQLPKDRFSAERLKGVDSTLKIQPAKLEDSAVYLCASSSTRQNIQYFGAGTRLSVL.